This TCR beta chain was documented in a study of blood T cell repertoires in COVID-19. About the research overall: Whether acute or convalescent, the COVID-19 samples came from the United States, Italy and Spain. PBMCs, B-cell-depleted T cells, or T cells were the source of the cDNA or gDNA that made up the material.

V lost 0 bases to trimming and J lost 14 bases; unmatched junction nucleotides: 4. CDR3 length: 12 amino acids. Per germline, CDR1 SGDLS and CDR2 YYNGEE. In the study's own analysis: Scientists estimated how many nucleated cells there were by amplifying reference gene primers. Data came from immunoSEQ multiplex PCR; TCRdb stores just in-frame clones and leaves some out. V, J and clone size derive from that table, while D and trimming were established from the DNA sequence. Of tens of thousands of clones listed, approximately 80% are singletons. The source is a woman aged 55-70 years with acute or convalescent COVID-19. The V gene is TRBV9, the J gene TRBJ2-3, with 9 nucleotides matching TRBD2. The sample consisted of peripheral blood. The CDR3 DNA follows: TGTGCCAGCAGCGTAGGACTAGCGGAGCCGTATTTT. It is translated as CASSVGLAEPYF.